This T cell receptor beta chain comes out of a study of T cell responses to AZD1222 COVID-19 vaccine. Sequencing was performed with immunoSEQ multiplex PCR; in TCRdb, only in-frame clones are kept and a portion is missing. The sample has more than 85,000 clones; about 88% are singletons. V trimming: 6 bases; J trimming: 4 bases; junction bases outside the gene matches: 11. This CDR3 spans 15 amino acids. Looked up from germline, CDR1 is LNHDA and CDR2 is SQIVND (reference sequence). In this sample, this clone turned up once. The sequence was obtained from an adult in good health. The chain recombines TRBV19 with TRBJ1-2; 7 bases are a match to TRBD1. The specimen was peripheral blood, collected on day 0 of AZD1222 vaccination. CDR3 sequence (DNA): TGTGCCAGTAGAGACACCGGGACAGCGATCTATGGCTACACCTTC. It specifies CASRDTGTAIYGYTF.